The sequence of this T cell receptor (beta chain) was determined in a study of OX40 agonist ivuxolimab in advanced cancers. Study-wide results and limits: At 0.1 to 3.0 mg/kg, CD4+ and CD8+ blood T cells expanded clonally by week 6. Antigen specificity was not determined for the expanded peripheral T cells. CD8+ T cells were the subset that, on average, had more expanded clones than CD4+.

Generated by immunoSEQ multiplex PCR, the TCRdb table keeps only in-frame clones and is missing some. The sample shows tens of thousands of clones, nearly 90% of them seen only once. The CDR3 contains 15 residues. Trimming removed 1 base from V and 2 bases from J; junction bases left unmatched: 2. Germline V gene lookup returns CDR1 SGHTA and CDR2 FQGNSA. This clone was recorded once. What it binds is not known. This material consisted of CD4+ or CD8+ T cells sorted from blood, taken in a trial of the OX40 agonist ivuxolimab. This chain links TRBV7-2 with TRBJ2-1, with 7 bases matching TRBD2. The TCR was taken from an adult with an advanced solid tumor such as melanoma, head and neck, liver or kidney cancer. The CDR3 nucleotides are TGTGCCAGCAGCTTAGGGACTAGAACCTACAATGAGCAGTTCTTC. Translation: CASSLGTRTYNEQFF.